The sequence of this TCR beta chain was determined in a study of OX40 agonist ivuxolimab in advanced cancers. Overall study context: Of mixed ages from about 20 to 85 and averaging about 60 years, the group was approximately 84% male.

Study-wide points: Doses of 0.1 to 3.0 mg/kg were accompanied by clonal expansion of CD4+ and CD8+ blood T cells by week 6. With doses of 0.1-3.0 mg/kg, partial responders showed among the lowest clonal expansion. Researchers report that CD8+ T cells had, on average, more expanded clones than CD4+.

As regards this clone: The antigen is unknown.

CDR3 size: 15 residues. Per the germline V gene, CDR1 is MNHNY and CDR2 is SVGAGI (reference sequence). V shed 0 bases and J shed 5 bases, with 14 bases lying between them. Assay used: immunoSEQ multiplex PCR; TCRdb lists only in-frame clones, some missing. Of 70,000 or so clones listed, around 88% are singletons. This sequence originates from an adult with an advanced solid tumor such as melanoma, head and neck, liver or kidney cancer. This chain uses TRBV6-6 with TRBJ2-7, with unresolved D. This specimen consisted of CD4+ or CD8+ T cells sorted from blood, obtained in a trial of the OX40 agonist ivuxolimab. The CDR3 nucleotides are TGTGCCAGCAGTTACTCAAACCCGGAGATCGACGAGCAGTACTTC. This translates into CASSYSNPEIDEQYF.